One sample yielded the 27 T cell receptor beta chains listed below, sequenced in a study of shared clonotypes between healthy human individuals. Here immunoSEQ multiplex PCR was the method, and the copy in TCRdb shows in-frame clones only, minus some. The sample has some 2,100,000 clones; roughly 95% are singletons. Sequenced material: naive CD4+ T cells sorted from blood. Noted subset: CD45RA+ positively selected. All receptors come from a man aged 18 to 30 in good health.

This chain joins TRBV9 and TRBJ1-5; a weak D match, TRBD1 (6 bases). Trimming cost V 3 bases and J 2 bases, with 18 bases left between them. There are 17 residues in the CDR3. Germline V lookup: CDR1 SGDLS, CDR2 YYNGEE. CDR3: CASSAGVREGGNQPQHF. CDR3 in DNA: TGTGCCAGCAGCGCAGGCGTCAGGGAGGGGGGCAATCAGCCCCAGCATTTT.

The CDR3 region is CASSYAGGGYTF. CDR3 in DNA: TGTGCCAGCAGTTACGCTGGCGGTGGCTACACCTTC. The chain joins TRBV6-6 to TRBJ1-2; no definite D call. Trimming shortened V by 2 bases and J by 7 bases, and 8 bases separated the two germline ends. CDR3 length: 12 residues. Germline values: CDR1 MNHNY, CDR2 SVGAGI (reference sequence).

This rearrangement joins TRBV7-8 to TRBJ1-6; the match to TRBD1 covers 7 bases. Unmatched junction bases numbered 7, after V lost 5 bases and J lost 6 bases. Germline CDR1 and CDR2: SGHVS and FQNEAQ. The CDR3 runs 15 residues. CDR3 amino acids: CASSLRDSFNSPLHF. The CDR3 DNA is TGTGCCAGCAGCCTAAGGGACAGCTTTAATTCACCCCTCCACTTT.

The J gene is TRBJ1-5, the V gene TRBV6-1; perhaps TRBD1 as D (5 bases). The CDR3 contains 15 residues. From germline, CDR1 is MNHNS and CDR2 SASEGT. The ends were cut back, 0 bases at V and 7 bases at J, with 13 bases in the middle. The CDR3 loop is CASSEAWQGYQPQHF. CDR3 sequence (DNA): TGTGCCAGCAGTGAAGCGTGGCAGGGATACCAGCCCCAGCATTTT.

With respect to this clone: Other nucleotide sequences from this sample produce the same CDR3. V gene TRBV6-5 combines with J gene TRBJ1-2; D is possibly TRBD1 (6 bases). V was shortened by 6 bases and J by 5 bases, with 13 bases between the two germline ends. The CDR3 totals 13 residues. CDR1 is MNHEY, CDR2 SVGAGI, per germline. The CDR3 bases are TGTGCCAGCAGCCGGGGGCAGGGTTATGGCTACACCTTC. It is translated as CASSRGQGYGYTF.

Details on this clone: The same CDR3 can be traced to other DNA sequences in this sample. The chain combines TRBV12-5 with TRBJ1-1, with unresolved D. The germline gives CDR1 LGHNT, CDR2 FRNRAP. With 2 bases removed from V and 1 base from J, the gap between germline ends came to 5 bases. The CDR3 has 13 amino acids. This chain's CDR3 is CASGLSPNTEAFF. The CDR3 nucleotides read TGTGCTAGTGGTTTGAGTCCGAACACTGAAGCTTTCTTT.

This clone appeared a single time. This sample includes further DNA sequences coding for the same CDR3. The chain couples TRBV30 to TRBJ1-3; D gene unclear. Looked up from germline, CDR1 is GTSNPN and CDR2 is SVGIG (reference sequence). The V end lost 0 bases, the J end lost 0 bases, and 6 bases lay between the germline ends. This CDR3 has 14 amino acids. CDR3 protein: CAWSVGISGNTIYF. CDR3 nucleotide sequence: TGTGCCTGGAGTGTAGGCATCTCTGGAAACACCATATATTTT.

V gene TRBV2 combines with J gene TRBJ2-3, with 14 bases matching TRBD2. The CDR3 runs 20 residues. The V gene end was trimmed by 4 bases and the J gene end by 3 bases; junction bases not matched to a gene: 15. Germline CDR1 reads SNHLY; CDR2 reads FYNNEI. CDR3 protein: CASSAKVGKTSGRGTDTQYF. CDR3 nucleotides: TGTGCCAGCAGTGCTAAGGTTGGGAAGACTAGCGGGAGGGGGACAGATACGCAGTATTTT.

The count of this clone is one. J is TRBJ1-6 and V is TRBV11-2; D ambiguous. The CDR3 spans 14 residues. CDR1 is SGHAT, CDR2 FQNNGV, per germline. Between the trimmed V and J ends, which lost 5 bases and 8 bases, there was a span of 13 bases. CDR3 in DNA: TGTGCCAGCAGCACATCTTTTGGGGATTCACCCCTCCACTTT. As protein: CASSTSFGDSPLHF. The variable domain in full, with the rest retrieved from reference TRBV11-2 and TRBJ1-6, is EAGVAQSPRYKIIEKRQSVAFWCNPISGHATLYWYQQILGQGPKLLIQFQNNGVVDDSQLPKDRFSAERLKGVDSTLKIQPAKLEDSAVYLCASSTSFGDSPLHFGNGTRLTVT.

The chain uses TRBV7-2 and TRBJ2-1; D not certain. CDR1 is SGHTA, CDR2 FQGNSA, per germline. CDR3 size: 13 residues. The V and J ends lost 5 bases and 10 bases respectively, with 15 bases between them. The CDR3 DNA is TGTGCCAGCAGCCCCGGATATTCTCAAGAGCAGTTCTTC. Residues: CASSPGYSQEQFF.

The chain couples TRBV28 to TRBJ1-3, with D uncertain. CDR1 MDHEN and CDR2 SYDVKM come from the germline V gene. The length of the CDR3 is 15 residues. V lost 5 bases, J lost 2 bases, and 13 bases lay in between. Written as DNA, the CDR3 is TGTGCCAGCAGTCAAGTCCCCGCGACTGGAAACACCATATATTTT. Protein sequence: CASSQVPATGNTIYF.

V is TRBV6-4 and J is TRBJ2-2; TRBD1 matches 8 bases. The germline CDR1 and CDR2 sequences are MRHNA and SNTAGT. The CDR3 sequence is 14 residues long. Trimming at V came to 5 bases and at J to 5 bases, leaving 4 bases not matched to a gene. CDR3 region: CASSRQGSTGELFF. CDR3 in DNA: TGTGCCAGCAGTAGACAGGGGAGTACCGGGGAGCTGTTTTTT.

This chain uses TRBV10-3 with TRBJ1-5; maybe TRBD1 (5 bases). The CDR3 spans 15 residues. Germline assignment: CDR1 ENHRY and CDR2 SYGVKD. V lost 6 bases and J 0 bases, leaving 12 bases between the germline ends. CDR3 in amino acids: CAIRETDSSNQPQHF. CDR3 in DNA: TGTGCCATCAGGGAGACAGACTCTAGCAATCAGCCCCAGCATTTT.

The V gene is TRBV7-2, the J gene TRBJ1-5, with D tentatively TRBD1 (5 bases). V was shortened by 1 base and J by 7 bases, with 14 bases between the two germline ends. The germline V gene encodes CDR1 SGHTA and CDR2 FQGNSA. The CDR3 is 15 amino acids. The CDR3 loop reads CASSLGGGGRQPQHF. For the CDR3, the DNA is TGTGCCAGCAGCTTAGGGGGCGGGGGACGACAGCCCCAGCATTTT.

The genes are TRBV14 and TRBJ1-3, with D possibly matching TRBD1 (5 bases). There are 13 residues in the CDR3. From germline, CDR1 is SGHDN and CDR2 FVKESK. Trimming took 3 bases from V and 9 from J, leaving 12 bases between them. CDR3 residues: CASSHGTVGTIYF. CDR3 bases: TGTGCCAGCAGCCACGGGACGGTTGGCACCATATATTTT.

This rearrangement joins TRBV10-1 to TRBJ1-5, with D maybe TRBD1 (6 bases). V lost 8 bases, J lost 5 bases, and 19 bases lay in between. The CDR3 is 15 amino acids. Per the germline V gene, CDR1 is WNHNN and CDR2 is SYGVQD (reference sequence). The CDR3 is CASLGQGRRYQPQHF. CDR3 sequence (DNA): TGCGCCAGCCTGGGCCAGGGGCGCAGGTATCAGCCCCAGCATTTT.

This chain joins TRBV5-1 and TRBJ2-7; 10 bases match TRBD1. With 3 bases clipped from V and 7 bases from J, the junction kept 19 bases outside the gene matches. The CDR3 length is 18 residues. Per germline, CDR1 SGHRS and CDR2 YFSETQ. CDR3 DNA sequence: TGCGCCAGCAGCTCTGGACAGGGGGTTCTTGAGGGGACGAGGGAGCAGTACTTC. Translation gives CASSSGQGVLEGTREQYF.

The V call is TRBV6-6, the J call TRBJ2-2; 9 nucleotides agree with TRBD1. Unmatched junction bases numbered 7, after V lost 8 bases and J lost 6 bases. Germline CDR1 reads MNHNY; CDR2 reads SVGAGI (reference sequence). This CDR3 has 14 residues. The CDR3 DNA sequence: TGTGCCAGCGGGGACAGGGAAGTCGCCGGGGAGCTGTTTTTT. Protein sequence: CASGDREVAGELFF.

This chain joins TRBV6-5 and TRBJ2-3; TRBD2 matches 11 bases. V lost 4 bases and J lost 6; bases outside the gene matches: 9. The CDR3 totals 16 residues. Germline V gene data show CDR1 as MNHEY and CDR2 as SVGAGI. For the CDR3, the DNA is TGTGCCAGCAGTTCCGGACTAGCGGGTGTTATCGATACGCAGTATTTT. Protein sequence: CASSSGLAGVIDTQYF.

The chain is built from TRBV9 and TRBJ1-5; D remains ambiguous. The CDR3 has 17 residues. The germline V and J ends were trimmed by 0 bases and 0 bases, with 13 bases remaining between them. The germline gives CDR1 SGDLS, CDR2 YYNGEE. The CDR3 loop is CASSVAEGEVSNQPQHF. The CDR3 bases are TGTGCCAGCAGCGTAGCAGAGGGTGAGGTTAGCAATCAGCCCCAGCATTTT.

The chain joins TRBV25-1 to TRBJ1-2, with D possibly matching TRBD1 (6 bases). V gave up 0 bases and J gave up 7 bases, with 12 bases separating them. The CDR3 totals 14 residues. The germline V gene encodes CDR1 MGHDK and CDR2 SYGVNS. This CDR3 is CASSEYGGALGYTF. CDR3 coding DNA: TGTGCCAGCAGTGAATATGGGGGGGCACTTGGCTACACCTTC.

This clone has just a few counts. The V call is TRBV30, the J call TRBJ1-1, with no clear D. The V end lost 5 bases, the J end lost 4 bases, and 20 bases lay between the germline ends. This CDR3 region has 15 residues. Germline CDR1 and CDR2: GTSNPN and SVGIG (reference sequence). The CDR3 DNA sequence: TGTGCCTGGGGGTCGGTCTCTAGCCCCCTCACTGAAGCTTTCTTT. Translated, it gives CAWGSVSSPLTEAFF.

Comments on this clone: This sample also contains other DNA sequences that code for the same CDR3. The chain uses TRBV5-1 and TRBJ2-5; D is ambiguous. CDR3 length: 11 amino acids. CDR1 SGHRS and CDR2 YFSETQ come from the germline V gene. Deletions cut 5 bases from V and 4 bases from J, with 6 bases between. The CDR3 reads CASSYSETQYF. The DNA of the CDR3 is TGCGCCAGCAGTTACTCAGAGACCCAGTACTTC.

J is TRBJ1-1 and V is TRBV27; D unclear. CDR1 is MNHEY and CDR2 is SMNVEV in the germline V gene (reference sequence). V lost 4 bases, J lost 4 bases, and 16 bases lay in between. The CDR3 runs 15 residues. The CDR3 protein is CASSSPGGVGTEAFF. CDR3 in DNA: TGTGCCAGCAGTTCCCCGGGAGGAGTGGGCACTGAAGCTTTCTTT.

The genes are TRBV19 and TRBJ1-3; D gene uncertain. Trimming stripped 3 bases from V and 8 bases from J, with 11 bases between. Germline lookup yields CDR1 LNHDA and CDR2 SQIVND (reference sequence). CDR3 size: 13 residues. CDR3 amino acids: CASSIVRAHTIYF. CDR3 coding DNA: TGTGCCAGTAGTATCGTGAGGGCCCACACCATATATTTT.

With regard to this clone: The sample carries other DNA sequences with the same CDR3. The CDR3: CAWSGGANEKLFF. CDR3 DNA sequence: TGTGCCTGGAGCGGGGGTGCTAATGAAAAACTGTTTTTT. The chain couples TRBV30 to TRBJ1-4; D might be TRBD1 (5 bases). The CDR3 consists of 13 residues. V lost 3 bases, J lost 3 bases, and 8 bases lay in between. Germline V CDR1 and CDR2: GTSNPN, SVGIG (reference sequence).

This rearrangement joins TRBV9 to TRBJ2-1; 11 bases fit TRBD2. The V segment lost 4 bases and the J segment 1 base; nucleotides outside the gene matches: 4. CDR3 length: 16 amino acids. Germline CDR1 SGDLS, CDR2 YYNGEE. The CDR3 region is CASSPSGGQSYNEQFF. The DNA of the CDR3 is TGTGCCAGCAGCCCTAGCGGGGGGCAATCCTACAATGAGCAGTTCTTC.